This T cell receptor beta chain was obtained from a study of memory CD4+ T cells and cytomegalovirus serostatus. Study outcomes and limitations: About 40% of the roughly 160 known CMV-associated TCRbeta sequences appeared in CD4+ memory. Suggested: most of the CMV-linked TCR signature lies in CD4+ memory cells.

Authors' methods: Out-of-frame sequences were removed, leaving 2,204,828 distinct TCRbeta sequences. Only in-frame clones appear in the TCRdb table, and some are missing; sequencing was by immunoSEQ multiplex PCR. V and J calls plus clone size are reproduced from that table; the DNA served to infer D and trimming. The table lists under 40,000 clones, around 80% of them singletons. V gave up 1 base and J gave up 9 bases; unmatched junction bases: 3. Germline CDR1 LNHDA, CDR2 SQIVND (reference sequence). The length of the CDR3 is 15 residues. As concerns this clone: Its antigen is unknown.

The sort gate was single viable CD3+CD4+CD8-CD45RO+ cells for memory CD4+ T cells. Sequencing input: memory CD4+ T cells from blood. The clonotype was recovered from an adult in good health and CMV-seropositive. V gene TRBV19 combines with J gene TRBJ2-1; 13 bases are a match to TRBD2. CDR3 protein: CASSIGTSGGGEQFF. Here the CDR3 DNA reads TGTGCCAGTAGTATAGGGACTAGCGGGGGTGGTGAGCAGTTCTTC.